The 12 T cell receptor beta chains listed next were all sequenced from one sample in a study of beta chain features in type 1 diabetes. Study results and caveats: When Type 1 diabetes patients were examined, their TCRB CDR3s proved moderately but significantly shorter in all four CD4+ subsets.

Expressed TCRB transcripts were sequenced because the entire RNA isolate underwent reverse transcription. Assay used: immunoSEQ multiplex PCR; TCRdb lists only in-frame clones, some missing. The sample records 200,000 to 250,000 clones, roughly 14% being singletons. No antigen is known for these receptors. Material: naive CD4+ T cells from blood. The receptors shown here come from a man younger than 40 with type 1 diabetes.

This CDR3 reads CASSLWRVGYNEQFF. CDR3 nucleotides: TGCGCCAGCAGCTTGTGGAGGGTAGGGTACAATGAGCAGTTCTTC. V and J are TRBV5-1 and TRBJ2-1; weak D call: TRBD2 (6 bases). Germline V gene lookup returns CDR1 SGHRS and CDR2 YFSETQ. Trimming removed 1 base from V and 4 bases from J, with 12 bases in between. The length of the CDR3 is 15 residues.

V gene TRBV13 combines with J gene TRBJ1-6, with TRBD1 identical over 8 bases. The CDR3 consists of 15 residues. The ends lost 4 bases at V and 7 bases at J; junction bases unmatched: 6. Germline loops: CDR1 PRHDT, CDR2 FYEKMQ (reference sequence). The CDR3 coding sequence is TGTGCCAGCAGCTCCCAGGGGGCCGACAATTCACCCCTCCACTTT. This sequence encodes CASSSQGADNSPLHF.

This clone was seen only a few times. This chain links TRBV2 with TRBJ2-3; 9 bases map to TRBD2. Germline V lookup: CDR1 SNHLY, CDR2 FYNNEI. V gave up 4 bases and J gave up 1 base; unmatched junction bases: 3. The CDR3 length is 15 residues. The CDR3 protein is CASSVRTSGTDTQYF. The DNA of the CDR3 is TGTGCCAGCAGTGTCCGGACTAGCGGCACAGATACGCAGTATTTT.

The CDR3 spells CASSIEGQKNTEAFF. CDR3 in DNA: TGTGCCAGTAGTATCGAGGGACAGAAGAACACTGAAGCTTTCTTT. V is TRBV19 and J is TRBJ1-1, with 7 bases fitting TRBD1. This CDR3 is 15 amino acids long. The germline V gene encodes CDR1 LNHDA and CDR2 SQIVND (reference sequence). V lost 3 bases to trimming and J lost 1 base; unmatched junction nucleotides: 5.

This chain uses TRBV2 with TRBJ1-4; D unresolved. Trimming removed 8 bases from V and 0 bases from J, with 7 bases in between. The CDR3 length is 13 residues. Germline V gene data show CDR1 as SNHLY and CDR2 as FYNNEI. Written as DNA, the CDR3 is TGTGCCAGCGTTCCTGCAACTAATGAAAAACTGTTTTTT. The encoded protein is CASVPATNEKLFF.

This clone has a handful of counts. The V and J genes are TRBV6-5 and TRBJ1-5; D unresolved. In germline, CDR1 is MNHEY, CDR2 SVGAGI. The V gene lost 6 bases and the J gene lost 4 bases, with 10 bases spanning the gap. The CDR3 contains 13 residues. CDR3 residues: CASRKEWNQPQHF. The CDR3 DNA is TGTGCCAGCAGAAAAGAGTGGAATCAGCCCCAGCATTTT.

This clone was found a few times. The chain joins TRBV15 to TRBJ2-2; TRBD1 matches 8 bases. Trimming took 0 bases from V and 2 from J; bases not matched to a gene: 5. CDR1 and CDR2 (germline): LNHNV, YYDKDF (reference sequence). The CDR3 loop spans 17 amino acids. The CDR3 region is CATSRDRQGSNTGELFF. CDR3 DNA: TGTGCCACCAGCAGAGATAGACAGGGGTCCAACACCGGGGAGCTGTTTTTT.

This sequence joins TRBV5-1 and TRBJ1-1; tentatively, D is TRBD1 (6 bases). The germline V gene encodes CDR1 SGHRS and CDR2 YFSETQ. Trimming took 4 bases from V and 0 from J, leaving 13 bases between them. CDR3 length: 15 amino acids. The DNA for the CDR3 is TGCGCCAGCAGCGGGTCCGGGACATTGAACACTGAAGCTTTCTTT. The encoded protein is CASSGSGTLNTEAFF.

In this sample, this clone turned up a few times. The rearrangement joins TRBV7-9 to TRBJ2-5, with 8 bases aligning to TRBD2. The CDR3 extends over 14 amino acids. Looked up from germline, CDR1 is SEHNR and CDR2 is FQNEAQ (reference sequence). V shed 5 bases, J shed 4 bases, and the junction held 6 bases outside the gene matches. The CDR3 spells CASSPSGGGETQYF. The CDR3 DNA is TGTGCCAGCAGCCCCTCCGGGGGGGGAGAGACCCAGTACTTC.

This clone was observed a few times. The chain links TRBV19 to TRBJ1-4; 7 bases fit TRBD1. V lost 5 bases to trimming and J lost 4 bases; unmatched junction nucleotides: 7. CDR1 and CDR2 (germline): LNHDA, SQIVND (reference sequence). The CDR3 totals 15 residues. In DNA form, the CDR3 reads TGTGCCAGTAGTGTACCGGGACAGAATAATGAAAAACTGTTTTTT. Residues: CASSVPGQNNEKLFF.

CDR3 loop: CATSSGQGATDTQYF. The CDR3 coding sequence is TGTGCCACCAGCTCAGGCCAGGGCGCAACAGATACGCAGTATTTT. V usage is TRBV15 and J usage is TRBJ2-3, with D possibly being TRBD1 (5 bases). The CDR3 consists of 15 residues. V was pared by 5 bases and J by 3 bases, with 15 bases between. Germline V gives CDR1 LNHNV, CDR2 YYDKDF (reference sequence).

In DNA, the CDR3 is TGTGCCAGCAGTTTCCGGGACAGGGAGTTCTATGGCTACACCTTC. It is translated as CASSFRDREFYGYTF. The V gene is TRBV28, the J gene TRBJ1-2; 9 nucleotides line up with TRBD1. This CDR3 has 15 amino acids. J lost 4 bases, V lost 3 bases, and 6 bases had no gene match. Germline V CDR1 and CDR2: MDHEN, SYDVKM.